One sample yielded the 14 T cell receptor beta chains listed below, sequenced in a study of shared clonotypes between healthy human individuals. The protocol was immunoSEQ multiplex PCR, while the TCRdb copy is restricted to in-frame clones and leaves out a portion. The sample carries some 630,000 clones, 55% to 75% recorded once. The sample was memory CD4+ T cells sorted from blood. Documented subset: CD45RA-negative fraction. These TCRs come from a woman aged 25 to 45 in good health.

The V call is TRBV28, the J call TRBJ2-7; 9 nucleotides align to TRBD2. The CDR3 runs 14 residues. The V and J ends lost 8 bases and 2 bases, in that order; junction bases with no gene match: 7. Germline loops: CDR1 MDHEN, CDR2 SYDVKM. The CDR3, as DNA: TGTGCCAGCGGCCGGGCTAGCGGGACCTACGAGCAGTACTTC. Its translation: CASGRASGTYEQYF.

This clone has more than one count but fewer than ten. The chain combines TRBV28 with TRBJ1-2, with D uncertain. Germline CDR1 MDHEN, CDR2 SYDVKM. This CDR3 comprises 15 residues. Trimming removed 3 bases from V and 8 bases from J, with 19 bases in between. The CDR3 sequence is CASSFSEVAQEGYTF. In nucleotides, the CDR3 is TGTGCCAGCAGTTTCTCCGAGGTGGCCCAAGAAGGCTACACCTTC.

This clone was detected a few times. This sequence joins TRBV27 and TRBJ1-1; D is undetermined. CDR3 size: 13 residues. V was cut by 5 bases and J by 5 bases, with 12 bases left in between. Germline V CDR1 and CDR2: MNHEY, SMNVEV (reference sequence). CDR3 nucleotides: TGTGCCAGCAGTCCAGTGGGCGAGACTGAAGCTTTCTTT. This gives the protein CASSPVGETEAFF.

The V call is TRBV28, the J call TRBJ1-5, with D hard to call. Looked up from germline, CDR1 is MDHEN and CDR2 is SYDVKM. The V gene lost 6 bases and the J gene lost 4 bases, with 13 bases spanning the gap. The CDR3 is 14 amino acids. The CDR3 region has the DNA TGTGCCAGCAGCCCTACAGTCGTTAATCAGCCCCAGCATTTT. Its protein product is CASSPTVVNQPQHF.

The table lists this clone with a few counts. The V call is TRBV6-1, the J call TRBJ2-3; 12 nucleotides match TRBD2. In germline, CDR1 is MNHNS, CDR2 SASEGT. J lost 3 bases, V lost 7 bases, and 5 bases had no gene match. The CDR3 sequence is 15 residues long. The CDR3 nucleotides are TGTGCCAGCACCTTCGGACTAGCGGGAACAGATACGCAGTATTTT. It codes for CASTFGLAGTDTQYF.

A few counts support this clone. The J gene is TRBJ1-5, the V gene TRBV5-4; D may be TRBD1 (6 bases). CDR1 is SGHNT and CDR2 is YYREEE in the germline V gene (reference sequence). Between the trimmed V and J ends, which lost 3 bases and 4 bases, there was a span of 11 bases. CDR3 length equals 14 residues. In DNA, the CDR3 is TGTGCCAGCAGCTCGGGCCAGGGGAATCAGCCCCAGCATTTT. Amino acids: CASSSGQGNQPQHF.

CDR3 residues: CASSSSALSYEQYF. The DNA for the CDR3 is TGTGCCAGCAGCTCCAGCGCCCTCTCCTACGAGCAGTACTTC. The genes are TRBV7-9 and TRBJ2-7; the D is unclear. The CDR3 sequence is 14 residues long. The germline CDR1 and CDR2 sequences are SEHNR and FQNEAQ (reference sequence). Trimming cost V 4 bases and J 0 bases, with 10 bases left between them. The full variable domain, with the rest looked up from reference TRBV7-9 and TRBJ2-7, is DTGVSQNPRHKITKRGQNVTFRCDPISEHNRLYWYRQTLGQGPEFLTYFQNEAQLEKSRLLSDRFSAERPKGSFSTLEIQRTEQGDSAMYLCASSSSALSYEQYFGPGTRLTVT.

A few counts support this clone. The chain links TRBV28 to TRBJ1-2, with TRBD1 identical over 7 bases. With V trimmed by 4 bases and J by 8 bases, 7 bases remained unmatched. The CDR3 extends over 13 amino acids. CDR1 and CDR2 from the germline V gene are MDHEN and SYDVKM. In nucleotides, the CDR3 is TGTGCCAGCAGTTCGGGCAGGGGGAAAGGCTACACCTTC. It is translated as CASSSGRGKGYTF.

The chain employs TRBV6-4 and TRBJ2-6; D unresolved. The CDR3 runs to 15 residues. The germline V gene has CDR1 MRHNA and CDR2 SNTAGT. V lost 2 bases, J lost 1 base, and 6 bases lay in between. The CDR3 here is CASSDRGSGANVLTF. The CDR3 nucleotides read TGTGCCAGCAGTGACAGAGGATCTGGGGCCAACGTCCTGACTTTC.

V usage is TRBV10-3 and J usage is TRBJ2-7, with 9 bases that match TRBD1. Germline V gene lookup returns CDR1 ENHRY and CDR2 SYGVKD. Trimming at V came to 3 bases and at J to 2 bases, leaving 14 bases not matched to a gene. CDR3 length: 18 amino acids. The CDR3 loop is CAISDGLSGQGRPYEQYF. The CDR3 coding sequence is TGTGCCATCAGTGATGGGCTTTCGGGACAGGGAAGGCCCTACGAGCAGTACTTC.

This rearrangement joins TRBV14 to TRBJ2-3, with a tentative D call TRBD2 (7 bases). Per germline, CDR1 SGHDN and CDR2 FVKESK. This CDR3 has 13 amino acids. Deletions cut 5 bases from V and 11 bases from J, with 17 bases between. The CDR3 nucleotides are TGTGCCAGCAGCAGGTCGGGGGGCGATCAGCAGTATTTT. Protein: CASSRSGGDQQYF.

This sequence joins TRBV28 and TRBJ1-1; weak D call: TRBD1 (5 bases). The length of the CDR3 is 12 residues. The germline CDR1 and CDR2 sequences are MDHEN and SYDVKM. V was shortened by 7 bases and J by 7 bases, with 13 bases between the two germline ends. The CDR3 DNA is TGTGCCAGCAACTGGGGGGTCGGTGAAGCTTTCTTT. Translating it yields CASNWGVGEAFF.

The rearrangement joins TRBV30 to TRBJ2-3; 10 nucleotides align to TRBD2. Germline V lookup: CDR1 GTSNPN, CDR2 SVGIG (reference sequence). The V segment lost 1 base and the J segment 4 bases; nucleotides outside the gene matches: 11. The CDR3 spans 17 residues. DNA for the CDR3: TGTGCCTGGAGTGCAACCCTGAGCGGGAGGGCCTCAGATACGCAGTATTTT. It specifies CAWSATLSGRASDTQYF.

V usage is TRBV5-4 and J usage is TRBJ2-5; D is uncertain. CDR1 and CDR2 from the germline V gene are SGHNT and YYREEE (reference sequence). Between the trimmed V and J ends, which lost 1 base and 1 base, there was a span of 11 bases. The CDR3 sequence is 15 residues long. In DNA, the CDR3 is TGTGCCAGCAGCTTGACGGTCGGTACCCAAGAGACCCAGTACTTC. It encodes CASSLTVGTQETQYF.